This entry features one TCR beta chain sequence. The clone's antigen remains unknown. Base-call qualities are not available, and no considerably larger clone is one nucleotide away. This sample was included in a study of blood T cell repertoires in COVID-19 (dated by TCRdb to the early 2020s). The study in broad terms: Samples covering the acute and convalescent phases of COVID-19 were provided by collaborators in the United States, Italy and Spain. A de-identified subject ID, COVID-19 status, age in years and sex were almost always included in the sample metadata. The samples were drawn from the first 160 participants of the ongoing ImmuneRACE study and from 950 to 1,500 subjects provided by 6 global collaborators. Where HLA class I and class II types were available, the types were taken from metadata supplied by the sample provider, not from assay-based typing. Subjects who had been exposed to COVID-19, were actively infected with it, or had recovered from it provided the deeply sampled blood TCRbeta repertoires that made up the dataset. The prospective study material was composed of cDNA or gDNA derived from T cells, B-cell-depleted T cells, or PBMCs. The repertoires were released in a freely available public database meant as a resource for research on the immune response to SARS-CoV-2. What the authors observed across the whole study: Clinical and demographic metadata were provided uncurated, with the amount varying by source and participant.

A distance of 11 bases separates the germline ends of V and J, which lose 8 bases and 5 bases respectively. Looking up the germline V gene (reference sequence) yields CDR1 DFQATT and CDR2 SNEGSKA. From the cysteine through the phenylalanine, the CDR3 covers 11 amino acids. The read is trimmed to its CDR3 DNA, 33 bases read in frame from base 1. Whole blood was collected in K2EDTA tubes by collaborating institutions according to the institutions' own protocols. Collaborator samples were shipped for TCRbeta analysis as frozen whole blood, isolated PBMCs, or DNA extracted from either sample type. TCRbeta CDR3 regions were amplified from genomic DNA by means of the immunoSEQ Assay, a bias-controlled multiplex PCR. Under the source paper's analysis protocol: Nucleated cell counts per sample were estimated from amplification of reference gene primers within the assay. Sequence reads were collapsed and filtered to measure the absolute abundance of every unique TCRbeta CDR3 rearrangement. For each sample, productive Simpson clonality was calculated by taking the square root of Simpson's diversity index across productive rearrangements. What TCRdb holds here is the immuneACCESS table cut down to in-frame rearrangements. Part of the clones is not present; checked against another copy, under half of the missing clones reflect an unresolved V gene, and the others are unexplained. That table gives V, J and clone size, and the DNA gave D and trimming. This sample lists roughly 43,000 clones; under 85% were detected once. The top ten clones comprise 9% to 15% of the sample.

The clonotype comes from a human donor in a cohort sampled during active COVID-19. The sequence joins TRBV20-1 to TRBJ2-3, and the D gene may be TRBD2, 5 bases matching. The specimen sequenced was peripheral blood. The base sequence is TGCAGTCTAGCAAAGGGAGATACGCAGTATTTT. The encoded protein is CSLAKGDTQYF.